The text below deals with one T cell receptor beta chain. These data are taken from a study of blood T cell repertoires in COVID-19. Across the study: Both acute and convalescent COVID-19 samples were obtained from the United States, Italy and Spain. T cells, B-cell-depleted T cells, or PBMCs supplied cDNA or gDNA.

TCRdb's copy holds only in-frame clones and misses some; the assay was immunoSEQ multiplex PCR. The profile shows about 73,000 clones, approximately 90% of them singletons. CDR3 length: 18 residues. The V gene's germline CDR1 is LNHDA and CDR2 SQIVND (reference sequence). J lost 8 bases, V lost 6 bases, and 19 bases had no gene match. The TCR sequence derives from a woman under 30 with acute or convalescent COVID-19. The chain employs TRBV19 and TRBJ1-2; 12 bases fit TRBD1. The sequencing input was peripheral blood. The CDR3 bases are TGTGCCAGTAGCACCCAGACAGTGCGGGGACAGGGGGCGGACGGCTACACCTTC. Encoded protein: CASSTQTVRGQGADGYTF. The full variable domain, rest sourced from reference TRBV19 and TRBJ1-2, is DGGITQSPKYLFRKEGQNVTLSCEQNLNHDAMYWYRQDPGQGLRLIYYSQIVNDFQKGDIAEGYSVSREKKESFPLTVTSAQKNPTAFYLCASSTQTVRGQGADGYTFGSGTRLTVV.